Listed below are T cell receptor beta chains from one sample, sequenced in a study of blood T cell repertoires in COVID-19. The data were produced by immunoSEQ multiplex PCR, yet TCRdb's version contains in-frame clones alone and is incomplete. The data contain 300,000 to 400,000 clones, about 90% of them singletons. The source material was peripheral blood. These receptors were obtained from a woman aged 45-60 years who had recovered from COVID-19. The CDR3 runs from the conserved cysteine through the conserved F or W. The D gene is left open where the match is weak. A row's size may be missing; if present it is once, few, many or a size class.

D gene,clone size,J gene,V gene,CDR3 DNA,CDR3 protein
NA,NA,TRBJ1-5,TRBV4-3,TGCGCCAGCAGCCAAGCTTTTGGGGGCGGGAGCAATCAGCCCCAGCATTTT,CASSQAFGGGSNQPQHF
TRBD2,NA,TRBJ2-3,TRBV19,TGTGCCAGTACGGGGACTAGCGGGAGGGCAGATACGCAGTATTTT,CASTGTSGRADTQYF
TRBD2,once,TRBJ2-7,TRBV4-2,TGTGCCAGCAGCCAAGGGAGGGCTAGCGGGAGCCTAACCTACGAGCAGTACTTC,CASSQGRASGSLTYEQYF
TRBD1,NA,TRBJ1-1,TRBV5-4,TGTGCCAGCAGCTTGGCCGGGACAGGGAGGGAAGCTTTCTTT,CASSLAGTGREAFF
TRBD1,once,TRBJ2-7,TRBV6-5,TGTGCCAGCAGTTACCGGGACAGGGACTACGAGCAGTACTTC,CASSYRDRDYEQYF
TRBD1,NA,TRBJ1-2,TRBV29-1,TGCAGCGGTGGACAGGCGGGATTGATGGGCTACACCTTC,CSGGQAGLMGYTF
NA,NA,TRBJ2-2,TRBV7-3,TGTGCCAGCAGCTTACCCATTACCGGGGAGCTGTTTTTT,CASSLPITGELFF
TRBD2,NA,TRBJ2-2,TRBV30,TGTGCCTGGAGGACTAGCGGTACCACCGGGGAGCTGTTTTTT,CAWRTSGTTGELFF
NA,NA,TRBJ1-4,TRBV7-2,TGTGCCAGCAGCCTGTCCGTTAGGGGGAGTGAAAAACTGTTTTTT,CASSLSVRGSEKLFF
NA,NA,TRBJ2-3,TRBV4-3,TGCGCCAGCAGCCAAGAATGGGTCACTACCACTAGCACAGATACGCAGTATTTT,CASSQEWVTTTSTDTQYF
NA,NA,TRBJ1-2,TRBV30,TGTGCCTGGAGTGTAGCCAGGGACTATGGCTACACCTTC,CAWSVARDYGYTF
NA,NA,TRBJ2-5,TRBV2,TGTGCCAGCACTCGTAGCGCGCAAGAGACCCAGTACTTC,CASTRSAQETQYF
TRBD1,NA,TRBJ2-5,TRBV10-3,TGTGCCATCAGTGAACAGGGGGCCCAAGAGACCCAGTACTTC,CAISEQGAQETQYF
NA,NA,TRBJ2-2,TRBV5-8,TGTGCCAGCAGCTCAGGCTCCGGGGAGCTGTTTTTT,CASSSGSGELFF
NA,NA,TRBJ1-1,TRBV27,TGTGCCAGCAGTTTCATGGACAGCCCGTCTGAAGCTTTCTTT,CASSFMDSPSEAFF
TRBD1,NA,TRBJ1-2,TRBV5-1,TGCGCCAGCAGCTTGGGCCCTAGGCAGGGGGTCCTCTATGGCTACACCTTC,CASSLGPRQGVLYGYTF
NA,NA,TRBJ1-4,TRBV14,TGTGCCAGCAGCCATCTGGAAAGGGGCAATGAAAAACTGTTTTTT,CASSHLERGNEKLFF
NA,NA,TRBJ1-5,TRBV6-2/TRBV6-3,TGTGCCAGCAGTTGGGGGGGCGCTGGGAATCAGCCCCAGCATTTT,CASSWGGAGNQPQHF
NA,NA,TRBJ1-5,TRBV7-2,TGTGCCAGCAGCTTAGCCATAGGTCGGGGGGACAATCAGCCCCAGCATTTT,CASSLAIGRGDNQPQHF
TRBD1,NA,TRBJ1-2,TRBV4-3,TGCGCCAGCAGCCATGGAGGGACAGGGGCCTCAATCTACTATGGCTACACCTTC,CASSHGGTGASIYYGYTF
NA,NA,TRBJ1-6,TRBV10-3,TGTGCCATCAGTGAACAGGCAGGGGATTCACCCCTCCACTTT,CAISEQAGDSPLHF
NA,NA,TRBJ2-3,TRBV19,TGTGCCAGTAGTATAGCAACCTCTAGCGCGATCGGAGATACGCAGTATTTT,CASSIATSSAIGDTQYF
TRBD1,NA,TRBJ2-7,TRBV29-1,TGCAGCGTCCGACAGGGGGGATCCTACGAGCAGTACTTC,CSVRQGGSYEQYF
NA,NA,TRBJ2-7,TRBV5-1,TGCGCCAGCAACTTAGAGGGGGCCTACGAGCAGTACTTC,CASNLEGAYEQYF
NA,once,TRBJ2-7,TRBV20-1,TGCAGTGCCAGACACAGGGACGAGCAGTACTTC,CSARHRDEQYF
NA,NA,TRBJ1-5,TRBV3-1/TRBV3-2,TGTGCCAGCAGCCAAGATCGGGGGACCGAGATGCTGCCCCAGCATTTT,CASSQDRGTEMLPQHF
TRBD1,NA,TRBJ2-3,TRBV5-1,TGCGCCAGCAGCCTGGGACAGGGAGCAGATACGCAGTATTTT,CASSLGQGADTQYF
TRBD1,NA,TRBJ1-2,TRBV7-9,TGTGCCAGCAGCCTCACTCAGGGGGCGCAGAAGGGCTACACCTTC,CASSLTQGAQKGYTF
TRBD2,NA,TRBJ2-5,TRBV11-2,TGTGCCAGCAGCCCCCAGGGACTAGCGGGGGCGGGCCAAGAGACCCAGTACTTC,CASSPQGLAGAGQETQYF
NA,NA,TRBJ2-1,TRBV6-2/TRBV6-3,TGTGCCAGCAGTTTACGTACTACGAACAATGAGCAGTTCTTC,CASSLRTTNNEQFF